What follows is one T cell receptor (beta chain) and its context. These data are taken from a study of technical replicates of blood from a handful of donors. Only in-frame clones appear in the TCRdb table, and some are missing; sequencing was by immunoSEQ multiplex PCR. The sample holds 70,000 to 85,000 clones, roughly nine tenths seen once. Germline CDR1 SGHVS, CDR2 FNYEAQ. CDR3 size: 15 residues. V was pared by 1 base and J by 7 bases, with 14 bases between. The chain recombines TRBV7-6 with TRBJ2-1; D unclear. The source is a human donor in good health. Sequenced material: T cells isolated from PBMCs. The CDR3 DNA reads as TGTGCCAGCAGCTTAGTAGGATCCCCTAGGAATGAGCAGTTCTTC. Its translation: CASSLVGSPRNEQFF.